This T cell receptor (beta chain) stems from a study of T cell repertoires in cytomegalovirus infection. Study-wide findings and caveats: Dominant in the ex vivo response were TCR beta clonotypes restricted by HLA-C and specific for CMV.

The CDR3 is 14 amino acids. Trimming pared 1 base from V and 1 base from J, leaving 7 bases between. The germline CDR1 and CDR2 sequences are LGHNA and YNFKEQ. Comments on this clonotype: The antigen remains unidentified.

TCRdb independently ran MiXCR on the reads; one entry per CDR3 protein. The table has 250,000 to 400,000 distinct CDR3 sequences, 20% to 25% seen once. This sample comprised cultured PBMCs, obtained from culture after CMV antigen stimulation. This TCR was sampled from a human donor in good health (CMV status not recorded). Some clones in this sample may be carry-over from other donors' samples. V and J are TRBV4-2 and TRBJ2-5; the D is unclear. The CDR3 DNA sequence: TGTGCCAGCAGCCAAGCCAACGGCCAAGAGACCCAGTACTTC. Amino acids: CASSQANGQETQYF.